This T cell receptor beta chain was sequenced for a study of tumor and adjacent non-tumor tissue in lung cancer (dated by TCRdb to 2016 to 2019). Regarding the research as a whole: By cancer type, the cohort comprised approximately 12 adenocarcinoma patients, 2 squamous cell carcinoma patients and 1 small cell lung cancer patient. The study compared bulk TCRbeta repertoires between lung tumor tissue and matched distant non-tumor lung tissue from 15 lung cancer patients. A total of about 130 million productive TCRbeta reads were generated by sequencing, corresponding to an average of around 4 million reads per sample. Some 30 paired specimens, one tumor and one normal lung sample per patient, were profiled by TCRbeta CDR3 sequencing. Among the approximately 15 patients, ages ranged from about 31 to 76 years, about 10 were men and 5 were women, and disease was TNM stage I to III.

RNA was isolated from bulk, unsorted tissue, and RNA quality was assessed with a NanoDrop ND-1000 and an Agilent 2100. Donors were newly diagnosed lung cancer patients admitted for thoracic surgery in China between August and November 2014, without prior chemotherapy. The study excluded patients who had received radiotherapy or chemotherapy before or who had another cancer at the same time. Pieces of surgical tissue measuring roughly 1-2.3 cm3 were kept in RNAlater solution and stored at -80 degrees C until use. The library was generated by multiplex PCR. Sequenced using an Illumina HiSeq 2500. TCRbeta libraries were built by three rounds of nested PCR using primers (Table S4), following protocols modified from ARM-PCR. Before sequencing, PCR products of 200-500 bp were excised from the gel and purified with the QIAquick gel extraction kit. The original pipeline was this. Trimmomatic was used to clean the reads, FLASH merged the cleaned reads into complete CDR3 sequences, and MiTCR assigned the sequences to V(D)J germline segments. Clonal diversity was calculated as the inverse Simpson's index using VDJtools. In-frame sequences without a premature stop codon were defined as productive reads. In TCRdb, the public reads were trimmed at Q25 with fastp and aligned with MiXCR, with productive beta chains retained. Entries are consolidated by CDR3 protein sequence, retaining the most common genes and DNA. TCRdb's processing, not the authors', yielded these V and J calls. Counted in this sample were around 210,000 distinct CDR3 sequences; 71% of them appeared once. In total, the top ten clones hold 20% to 25% of the sample.

CDR1 MGHRA and CDR2 YSYEKL were looked up in the germline V gene. The CDR3, cysteine through phenylalanine, is 16 amino acids long. The entry retains the CDR3 DNA only, 48 bases that are in frame from base 1. The germline V and J ends show losses of 3 bases and 8 bases respectively, and no gene match explains 8 bases of the junction. Results and caveats for the whole study, not just this receptor: Peripheral blood was not sequenced, so blood TCRbeta repertoires were not examined in the lung cancer patients of the study. Significantly higher TCR diversity (inverse Simpson) was observed in tumor tissue than in normal lung tissue (roughly 390 vs 170, P = 0.0075, Mann-Whitney U test). With only around 15 patients in the cohort, the authors noted that larger samples and more detailed clinical data are needed. Younger patients had significantly higher TCR diversity, and higher tumor TCR diversity was associated with shorter overall and disease-free survival. The sequencing platform is not named in the methods, and unique molecular identifiers are not mentioned. The top 100 clones accounted for a significantly larger cumulative portion of the repertoire in normal lung than in tumor tissue.

About this clonotype: There is no known antigen for this receptor. The sample holds no much larger clone one base away, and base qualities are not on file.

This receptor was identified in a man aged 60-69 years with non-small cell lung cancer. Rearrangement joined TRBV4-1 to TRBJ2-2; the junction holds 11 bases that match TRBD1. Sequenced material: lung tumor tissue. In nucleotides, the sequence is TGCGCCAGCAGCCATGTAGGACAGGGGGCGACGGGGGAGCTGTTTTTT. Its coded protein is CASSHVGQGATGELFF.